A single sample gave rise to the 26 T cell receptor beta chains below, sequenced in a study of T cell responses to AZD1222 COVID-19 vaccine. Measured with immunoSEQ multiplex PCR; TCRdb has only the in-frame clones, and not every one. The table has 100,000 or so clones, roughly 85% seen once. The sequencing used peripheral blood, collected on day 0 of AZD1222 vaccination. Source of these receptors: an adult in good health.

V gene TRBV29-1 combines with J gene TRBJ1-1; 7 nucleotides align to TRBD1. Germline loops: CDR1 SQVTM, CDR2 ANQGSEA. The CDR3 runs to 14 residues. The J segment lost 5 bases and the V segment lost 5 bases, leaving 11 bases of the junction unmatched. The CDR3 nucleotides are TGCAGCGTTCACCACAGGGGCGAGGGAACTGAAGCTTTCTTT. This encodes CSVHHRGEGTEAFF.

This clone was counted only a few times. The chain employs TRBV6-6 and TRBJ1-5; D is uncertain. CDR1 and CDR2 from the germline V gene are MNHNY and SVGAGI (reference sequence). The CDR3 contains 14 residues. The V end lost 5 bases, the J end lost 9 bases, and 17 bases lay between the germline ends. The CDR3 nucleotides are TGTGCCAGCAGTATACTGTGGCCTGGTCTGCCCCAGCATTTT. It codes for CASSILWPGLPQHF.

This sequence joins TRBV19 and TRBJ1-1; D not resolved. The V end lost 1 base, the J end lost 1 base, and 7 bases lay between the germline ends. The germline V gene encodes CDR1 LNHDA and CDR2 SQIVND (reference sequence). This CDR3 is 14 amino acids long. The CDR3 nucleotides are TGTGCCAGTAGTATAGGACACGAGAACACTGAAGCTTTCTTT. Protein product: CASSIGHENTEAFF.

V is TRBV7-6 and J is TRBJ1-1, with D uncertain. Germline V lookup: CDR1 SGHVS, CDR2 FNYEAQ. The CDR3 is 14 residues long. V lost 2 bases, J lost 4 bases, and 11 bases lay in between. CDR3 coding DNA: TGTGCCAGCAGCTTAAACGCGGTTTCCACTGAAGCTTTCTTT. This encodes CASSLNAVSTEAFF. Together with reference TRBV7-6 and TRBJ1-1, the CDR3 gives the full variable domain: GAGVSQSPRYKVTKRGQDVALRCDPISGHVSLYWYRQALGQGPEFLTYFNYEAQQDKSGLPNDRFSAERPEGSISTLTIQRTEQRDSAMYRCASSLNAVSTEAFFGQGTRLTVV.

The rearrangement joins TRBV19 to TRBJ2-7; the match to TRBD1 covers 7 bases. CDR1 and CDR2 from the germline V gene are LNHDA and SQIVND (reference sequence). J gave up 6 bases and V 10 bases, and 12 bases lay outside the gene matches. This CDR3 is built from 13 residues. For the CDR3, the DNA is TGTGCCACATCCCGGACAGGACAGCGCGAGCAGTACTTC. This sequence encodes CATSRTGQREQYF.

The J gene is TRBJ1-2, the V gene TRBV30; tentatively, D is TRBD1 (5 bases). The V gene's germline CDR1 is GTSNPN and CDR2 SVGIG (reference sequence). This CDR3 is 13 amino acids long. Trimming took 3 bases from V and 4 from J, leaving 12 bases between them. The CDR3 DNA follows: TGTGCCTGGAGGGGGCCCCGGGGCTATGGCTACACCTTC. Encoded protein: CAWRGPRGYGYTF.

The CDR3 nucleotides read TGTGCCAGCAGAGAGGGGGGTGGGGAAAAACTGTTTTTT. It codes for CASREGGGEKLFF. The rearrangement links TRBV2 to TRBJ1-4; D is possibly TRBD1 (6 bases). The CDR3 loop spans 13 amino acids. Germline V gene lookup returns CDR1 SNHLY and CDR2 FYNNEI. The V gene lost 6 bases and the J gene lost 8 bases, with 13 bases spanning the gap.

Judged by abundance, this clone is medium-sized. V gene TRBV7-3 combines with J gene TRBJ2-6; D not certain. The V end lost 5 bases, the J end lost 2 bases, and 10 bases lay between the germline ends. CDR3 size: 15 residues. Germline CDR1 and CDR2: SGHTA and FQGTGA. DNA of the CDR3: TGTGCCAGCAGCGCATTAGCAACTGGGGCCAACGTCCTGACTTTC. Protein product: CASSALATGANVLTF.

The V and J genes are TRBV6-5 and TRBJ2-7; the D gene is possibly TRBD1 (6 bases). Trimming took off 7 bases at V and 3 bases at J, with 13 bases between the two ends. Per germline, CDR1 MNHEY and CDR2 SVGAGI. There are 13 residues in the CDR3. CDR3 sequence (DNA): TGTGCCAGCACCAAAACAGGGTTCTACGAGCAGTACTTC. Protein sequence: CASTKTGFYEQYF.

V and J are TRBV4-1 and TRBJ1-4; 11 nucleotides align to TRBD1. The CDR3 runs to 15 residues. J gave up 8 bases and V 5 bases, and 7 bases lay outside the gene matches. Per germline, CDR1 MGHRA and CDR2 YSYEKL. The CDR3 DNA reads TGCGCCAGCAGCAAAGGGGACAGGGGGTTCGAAAAACTGTTTTTT. Protein sequence: CASSKGDRGFEKLFF.

In this sample, this clone turned up a few times. J is TRBJ2-5 and V is TRBV2, with D possibly being TRBD1 or TRBD2 (7 bases each). Germline V lookup: CDR1 SNHLY, CDR2 FYNNEI. The CDR3 extends over 15 amino acids. V lost 5 bases and J lost 2, with 15 bases in between. Here the CDR3 reads CASSWRQGLQETQYF. CDR3 coding DNA: TGTGCCAGCAGTTGGAGACAGGGACTACAAGAGACCCAGTACTTC. The variable domain in full, with the rest retrieved from reference TRBV2 and TRBJ2-5, is EPEVTQTPSHQVTQMGQEVILRCVPISNHLYFYWYRQILGQKVEFLVSFYNNEISEKSEIFDDQFSVERPDGSNFTLKIRSTKLEDSAMYFCASSWRQGLQETQYFGPGTRLLVL.

The V call is TRBV11-1, the J call TRBJ2-3; no clear D gene. Germline V lookup: CDR1 SGHAT, CDR2 FQDESV (reference sequence). The CDR3 runs to 14 residues. Trimming stripped 1 base from V and 0 bases from J, with 5 bases between. The CDR3 spells CASSLDWSTDTQYF. The CDR3 coding sequence is TGTGCCAGCAGCTTAGACTGGAGCACAGATACGCAGTATTTT.

V gene TRBV27 combines with J gene TRBJ1-2, with D hard to call. This CDR3 contains 18 residues. Trimming took 0 bases from V and 0 from J, leaving 17 bases between them. The germline V gene has CDR1 MNHEY and CDR2 SMNVEV (reference sequence). The CDR3 loop reads CASSLSDTLRDPNYGYTF. The CDR3 region has the DNA TGTGCCAGCAGTTTATCCGACACCCTTAGGGATCCTAACTATGGCTACACCTTC.

This clone has just one count. V usage is TRBV5-1 and J usage is TRBJ1-1, with 9 nucleotides matching TRBD1. From germline, CDR1 is SGHRS and CDR2 YFSETQ. The ends lost 4 bases at V and 3 bases at J; junction bases unmatched: 4. CDR3 length: 14 amino acids. CDR3 nucleotide sequence: TGCGCCAGCAGCACCGGGACAGGGTACACTGAAGCTTTCTTT. Its translation is CASSTGTGYTEAFF.

The chain uses TRBV7-2 and TRBJ2-2; D gene uncertain. Trimming cost V 2 bases and J 7 bases, with 8 bases left between them. There are 13 residues in the CDR3. CDR1 is SGHTA and CDR2 is FQGNSA in the germline V gene. The CDR3: CASSLRLGGELFF. Here the CDR3 DNA reads TGTGCCAGCAGCTTACGATTGGGCGGGGAGCTGTTTTTT.

This clone was found once. The V gene is TRBV23-1, the J gene TRBJ1-4; D call uncertain. Being an ORF, TRBV23-1 has a function that is uncertain. The CDR3 covers 16 residues. The ends were cut back, 0 bases at V and 0 bases at J, with 8 bases in the middle. The CDR3 coding sequence is TGCGCCAGCAGTCAATCTTGTCGTGCAACTAATGAAAAACTGTTTTTT. Translating gives CASSQSCRATNEKLFF.

The chain links TRBV27 to TRBJ1-4; 7 bases are shared with TRBD1. V dropped 6 bases and J dropped 5; count of bases not matched to a gene: 12. Germline lookup yields CDR1 MNHEY and CDR2 SMNVEV (reference sequence). The CDR3 runs 16 residues. The CDR3 protein is CASSPRLDRRNEKLFF. In nucleotides, the CDR3 is TGTGCCAGCAGCCCAAGGCTGGACAGGCGGAATGAAAAACTGTTTTTT.

This sequence joins TRBV3-1 (or the pseudogene TRBV3-2) and TRBJ2-4; D is perhaps TRBD2 (5 bases). Germline V CDR1 and CDR2: LGHDT, YNNKEL (reference sequence). The V and J ends lost 1 base and 2 bases respectively, with 9 bases between them. The CDR3 runs to 15 residues. Here the CDR3 reads CASSQGVASKNIQYF. The CDR3 region has the DNA TGTGCCAGCAGCCAAGGGGTAGCGTCCAAAAACATTCAGTACTTC.

The chain joins TRBV24-1 to TRBJ2-2; 10 nucleotides agree with TRBD2. CDR1 is KGHDR and CDR2 is SFDVKD in the germline V gene. The CDR3 covers 16 residues. Trimming removed 5 bases from V and 5 bases from J; junction bases left unmatched: 7. The CDR3, as DNA: TGTGCCACCAGTGCCGGTACTAGCGGGGAGACCGGGGAGCTGTTTTTT. It translates to CATSAGTSGETGELFF.

CDR3 in DNA: TGTGCCAGCTCACCTGCGGGACAGGGCAACTATGGCTACACCTTC. This codes for CASSPAGQGNYGYTF. The J gene is TRBJ1-2, the V gene TRBV18, with 9 bases that match TRBD1. V was clipped by 3 bases and J by 2 bases; unmatched bases: 4. The length of the CDR3 is 15 residues. The germline V gene has CDR1 KGHSH and CDR2 LQKENI.

The V gene is TRBV4-1, the J gene TRBJ2-5, with D unresolved. V was shortened by 3 bases and J by 2 bases, with 10 bases between the two germline ends. CDR3 length: 14 residues. Germline lookup yields CDR1 MGHRA and CDR2 YSYEKL. The DNA of the CDR3 is TGCGCCAGCAGCCATGATTCCAATCAAGAGACCCAGTACTTC. Amino acid sequence: CASSHDSNQETQYF.

This clone came up a few times. The V and J genes are TRBV5-4 and TRBJ1-3; D possibly corresponds to TRBD1 (5 bases). Germline values: CDR1 SGHNT, CDR2 YYREEE (reference sequence). There are 13 residues in the CDR3. V gave up 0 bases and J gave up 11 bases, with 12 bases separating them. The CDR3 nucleotides are TGTGCCAGCAGCTTGGGTGCCGGACAAGCCATATATTTT. It yields the protein CASSLGAGQAIYF.

The V call is TRBV2, the J call TRBJ2-2; 10 bases fit TRBD2. The V and J ends lost 4 bases and 5 bases, in that order; junction bases with no gene match: 4. This CDR3 has 15 residues. Germline CDR1 SNHLY, CDR2 FYNNEI. Written as DNA, the CDR3 is TGTGCCAGCAGTGGTCTAGCGGGGGATACCGGGGAGCTGTTTTTT. Its protein product is CASSGLAGDTGELFF.

The chain combines TRBV7-8 with TRBJ2-7, with TRBD1 identical over 9 bases. CDR1 and CDR2 from the germline V gene are SGHVS and FQNEAQ. CDR3 length equals 15 residues. V gave up 1 base and J gave up 3 bases; unmatched junction bases: 4. The CDR3 bases are TGTGCCAGCAGCTTAGGAGGGACAGGGCTCTACGAGCAGTACTTC. Encoded protein: CASSLGGTGLYEQYF.

The chain recombines TRBV30 with TRBJ1-2; the D gene is possibly TRBD1 (6 bases). Germline CDR1 GTSNPN, CDR2 SVGIG (reference sequence). This CDR3 has 14 residues. V was clipped by 1 base and J by 8 bases, with 17 bases between them. DNA for the CDR3: TGTGCCTGGAGTGCCACCCCTAGGGGGGGCGGCTACACCTTC. This sequence encodes CAWSATPRGGGYTF.

V and J are TRBV15 and TRBJ1-2, with TRBD1 identical over 7 bases. V shed 5 bases and J 1 base; nucleotides not matched to a gene: 16. The CDR3 is 18 amino acids. Germline values: CDR1 LNHNV, CDR2 YYDKDF (reference sequence). CDR3 bases: TGTGCCACCAGCTATAATAGACAGGGATCGTCCAGTAACTATGGCTACACCTTC. Translation gives CATSYNRQGSSSNYGYTF. Complete variable domain (other parts from reference TRBV15 and TRBJ1-2): DAMVIQNPRYQVTQFGKPVTLSCSQTLNHNVMYWYQQKSSQAPKLLFHYYDKDFNNEADTPDNFQSRRPNTSFCFLDIRSPGLGDTAMYLCATSYNRQGSSSNYGYTFGSGTRLTVV.